This entry lists 19 T cell receptor beta chains sequenced from one sample in a study of T cell responses to AZD1222 COVID-19 vaccine. The repertoire was sequenced with immunoSEQ multiplex PCR; TCRdb's copy has only in-frame clones and lacks some. The sample holds around 130,000 clones, roughly 90% seen once. Sequencing was performed on peripheral blood, taken 28 days after the second AZD1222 dose. These receptors all stem from an adult who received the AZD1222 COVID-19 vaccine.

This sequence joins TRBV12-3 or TRBV12-4 and TRBJ2-5; 8 bases are shared with TRBD1. Trimming cost V 6 bases and J 4 bases; bases outside gene matches: 4. The length of the CDR3 is 13 residues. The CDR3, as DNA: TGTGCCAGCAGCACACAGGGGGGAGAGACCCAGTACTTC. It is translated as CASSTQGGETQYF.

V gene TRBV28 combines with J gene TRBJ1-1; no clear D gene. CDR3 length equals 12 residues. Between the trimmed V and J ends, which lost 6 bases and 4 bases, there was a span of 9 bases. In germline, CDR1 is MDHEN, CDR2 SYDVKM. CDR3 nucleotides: TGTGCCAGCAGGCCGCCGGGCACTGAAGCTTTCTTT. It specifies CASRPPGTEAFF.

The chain joins TRBV29-1 to TRBJ1-2; TRBD1 matches at 12 bases. CDR3 length equals 15 residues. CDR1 is SQVTM and CDR2 is ANQGSEA in the germline V gene. V was pared by 4 bases and J by 4 bases, with 7 bases of the junction left unmatched. CDR3 sequence (DNA): TGCAGCGTTGGGGACAGGGGGCAAGGGGGCTATGGCTACACCTTC. Its translation is CSVGDRGQGGYGYTF.

The chain recombines TRBV28 with TRBJ2-3; 10 nucleotides agree with TRBD2. Germline V gene sequence: CDR1 MDHEN, CDR2 SYDVKM. The CDR3 covers 14 residues. Trimming at V came to 10 bases and at J to 3 bases, leaving 7 bases not matched to a gene. The CDR3 is CATKRGGLTDTQYF. CDR3 DNA: TGTGCCACTAAGCGGGGGGGCCTTACAGATACGCAGTATTTT.

V and J are TRBV7-2 and TRBJ1-3, with D maybe TRBD1 (5 bases). The germline V gene has CDR1 SGHTA and CDR2 FQGNSA. The CDR3 covers 14 residues. V lost 1 base and J 2 bases, leaving 6 bases between the germline ends. CDR3 residues: CASSLGRAGNTIYF. The CDR3, as DNA: TGTGCCAGCAGCTTAGGCAGGGCTGGAAACACCATATATTTT.

This chain connects TRBV29-1 to TRBJ2-5; D is ambiguous. Trimming cost V 0 bases and J 1 base, with 12 bases left between them. The CDR3 sequence is 15 residues long. The V gene's germline CDR1 is SQVTM and CDR2 ANQGSEA. The CDR3 bases are TGCAGCGTTGAAGATAGGAACTCTTTCCAAGAGACCCAGTACTTC. It yields the protein CSVEDRNSFQETQYF.

The rearrangement joins TRBV11-3 to TRBJ2-3, with 7 positions matching TRBD2. CDR1 SGHNT and CDR2 YENEEA come from the germline V gene. CDR3 length: 15 amino acids. V shed 1 base, J shed 6 bases, and the junction held 7 bases outside the gene matches. CDR3 amino acids: CASSLGGTTGDTQYF. The DNA for the CDR3 is TGTGCCAGCAGCTTAGGCGGGACTACCGGGGATACGCAGTATTTT. The full variable domain, with the rest looked up from reference TRBV11-3 and TRBJ2-3, is EAGVVQSPRYKIIEKKQPVAFWCNPISGHNTLYWYLQNLGQGPELLIRYENEEAVDDSQLPKDRFSAERLKGVDSTLKIQPAELGDSAVYLCASSLGGTTGDTQYFGPGTRLTVL.

The gene calls are TRBV2 and TRBJ2-3, with TRBD1 matching 8 bases. Germline V gene data show CDR1 as SNHLY and CDR2 as FYNNEI. V was pared by 5 bases and J by 2 bases, with 6 bases of the junction left unmatched. The CDR3 consists of 15 residues. The CDR3 loop is CASSRQGTPTDTQYF. In nucleotides, the CDR3 is TGTGCCAGCAGTCGACAGGGGACCCCCACAGATACGCAGTATTTT.

This clone was counted only a few times. The chain links TRBV7-3 to TRBJ2-7, with TRBD2 matching over 7 bases. CDR3 length equals 15 residues. From germline, CDR1 is SGHTA and CDR2 FQGTGA. With V trimmed by 1 base and J by 4 bases, 7 bases remained unmatched. The CDR3 sequence is CASSLMAGAAYEQYF. CDR3 nucleotides: TGTGCCAGCAGCTTAATGGCGGGAGCGGCGTACGAGCAGTACTTC.

V usage is TRBV19 and J usage is TRBJ1-2, with D maybe TRBD1 (5 bases). Germline CDR1 and CDR2: LNHDA and SQIVND (reference sequence). The CDR3 consists of 14 residues. The germline V and J ends were trimmed by 6 bases and 0 bases, with 11 bases remaining between them. The CDR3 DNA follows: TGTGCCAGTAGCTCAGGGATAGCTAACTATGGCTACACCTTC. Amino acids: CASSSGIANYGYTF. The entire variable domain, with the rest obtained from reference TRBV19 and TRBJ1-2, is as follows: DGGITQSPKYLFRKEGQNVTLSCEQNLNHDAMYWYRQDPGQGLRLIYYSQIVNDFQKGDIAEGYSVSREKKESFPLTVTSAQKNPTAFYLCASSSGIANYGYTFGSGTRLTVV.

The CDR3 DNA reads as TGCGCCAGCATCAAAACAGGGTCTGGAAACACCATATATTTT. Amino acid sequence: CASIKTGSGNTIYF. This sequence joins TRBV10-2 and TRBJ1-3; weak D call: TRBD1 (6 bases). This CDR3 is 14 amino acids long. Trimming shortened V by 7 bases and J by 1 base, and 11 bases separated the two germline ends. The germline V gene encodes CDR1 WSHSY and CDR2 SAAADI.

The chain employs TRBV7-3 and TRBJ2-2, with 14 bases identical to TRBD2. The CDR3 consists of 16 residues. The V and J ends lost 5 bases and 5 bases, in that order; junction bases with no gene match: 4. Germline V lookup: CDR1 SGHTA, CDR2 FQGTGA. Here the CDR3 DNA reads TGTGCCAGCAGCCCGAGGACTAGCGGGAGGACCGGGGAGCTGTTTTTT. Translation gives CASSPRTSGRTGELFF.

V and J are TRBV6-2 or TRBV6-3 and TRBJ1-2; 7 nucleotides match TRBD1. CDR3 size: 15 residues. CDR1 MNHEY and CDR2 SVGEGT come from the germline V gene. The V gene end was trimmed by 5 bases and the J gene end by 5 bases; junction bases not matched to a gene: 11. The CDR3 region has the DNA TGTGCCAGCAGTACGTTATCACAGGGGACATATGGCTACACCTTC. As protein: CASSTLSQGTYGYTF.

The chain couples TRBV27 to TRBJ2-5; 9 bases are shared with TRBD2. CDR3 size: 15 residues. Per the germline V gene, CDR1 is MNHEY and CDR2 is SMNVEV (reference sequence). The J segment lost 4 bases and the V segment lost 2 bases, leaving 5 bases of the junction unmatched. CDR3 sequence reads: CASSLGSGGRETQYF. In DNA form, the CDR3 reads TGTGCCAGCAGTTTAGGTAGCGGGGGCAGAGAGACCCAGTACTTC.

The gene calls are TRBV6-2 or TRBV6-3 and TRBJ2-5; D is unclear. The CDR3 spans 12 residues. V was trimmed by 6 bases and J by 4 bases, leaving 9 bases between them. From germline, CDR1 is MNHEY and CDR2 SVGEGT. CDR3 in amino acids: CASSPPRETQYF. The DNA for the CDR3 is TGTGCCAGCAGCCCCCCCAGAGAGACCCAGTACTTC.

V usage is TRBV5-6 and J usage is TRBJ2-1; 7 nucleotides agree with TRBD2. With V trimmed by 0 bases and J by 8 bases, 11 bases remained unmatched. The CDR3 consists of 16 residues. CDR1 SGHDT and CDR2 YYEEEE come from the germline V gene. The CDR3 sequence is CASSLDMGGRRDEQFF. DNA of the CDR3: TGTGCCAGCAGCTTGGACATGGGCGGGAGAAGGGATGAGCAGTTCTTC.

The rearrangement joins TRBV12-3 or TRBV12-4 to TRBJ1-1; D unclear. Trimming left V 4 bases short and J 4 bases short, with 4 bases between. This CDR3 has 11 residues. CDR3 residues: CASSWGTEAFF. CDR3 in DNA: TGTGCCAGCAGTTGGGGCACTGAAGCTTTCTTT.

The chain recombines TRBV6-6 with TRBJ2-3; no reliable D call. Germline V lookup: CDR1 MNHNY, CDR2 SVGAGI (reference sequence). The CDR3 totals 12 residues. V was clipped by 7 bases and J by 0 bases, with 5 bases between them. CDR3 nucleotide sequence: TGTGCCAGCACGGACAGCACAGATACGCAGTATTTT. Translation: CASTDSTDTQYF.

Here the CDR3 DNA reads TGTGCCAGCAGTTACTCGAGCCTAAGCTCCTACAATGAGCAGTTCTTC. Translated, it gives CASSYSSLSSYNEQFF. The rearrangement links TRBV6-6 to TRBJ2-1; no clear D gene. V lost 0 bases, J lost 0 bases, and 9 bases lay in between. CDR1 and CDR2 (germline): MNHNY, SVGAGI (reference sequence). This CDR3 has 16 residues.